Following are 27 T cell receptor beta chains from one sample sequenced in a study of regulatory T cells in long-lasting Graves disease. Arm-PCR of CDR3 regions and iRepertoire HTBI primers were used to build TCR beta libraries. TCRdb ran MiXCR on the multiplex PCR reads and lists one entry per CDR3 protein. The sample shows around 400,000 distinct CDR3 sequences, over 9.5% of them seen only once. Time point here: newly diagnosed GD, antithyroid drugs for less than 3 months. PBMCs provided the RNA from which the TCR library was made. These same data were also listed under a study on T cells in Graves' hyperthyroidism and ophthalmopathy.

The material was peripheral blood mononuclear cells (PBMCs), obtained at new diagnosis, from a patient treated with antithyroid drugs. The receptors shown here come from a woman in her late teens or twenties with Graves disease.

V and J are TRBV29-1 and TRBJ1-5; D remains ambiguous. Trimming took off 6 bases at V and 0 bases at J, with 6 bases between the two ends. Germline CDR1 SQVTM, CDR2 ANQGSEA. The CDR3 runs to 12 residues. Here the CDR3 reads CSVKSSNQPQHF. The CDR3 DNA reads as TGCAGCGTGAAGAGTAGCAATCAGCCCCAGCATTTT. The whole variable domain, filled in from reference TRBV29-1 and TRBJ1-5, reads SAVISQKPSRDICQRGTSLTIQCQVDSQVTMMFWYRQQPGQSLTLIATANQGSEATYESGFVIDKFPISRPNLTFSTLTVSNMSPEDSSIYLCSVKSSNQPQHFGDGTRLSIL.

This clonotype was counted many times. The gene calls are TRBV5-1 and TRBJ1-1; tentatively, D is TRBD1 (5 bases). CDR3 length: 15 residues. Trimming stripped 2 bases from V and 3 bases from J, with 14 bases between. Germline loops: CDR1 SGHRS, CDR2 YFSETQ. The CDR3 DNA reads TGCGCCAGCAGCTTAATTTTGGGGGATGACACTGAAGCTTTCTTT. This encodes CASSLILGDDTEAFF.

The chain uses TRBV6-5 and TRBJ2-3; D gene unclear. The germline V gene has CDR1 MNHEY and CDR2 SVGAGI. CDR3 length equals 14 residues. Trimming took 1 base from V and 4 from J, leaving 9 bases between them. The CDR3 reads CASSYLVPADTQYF. CDR3 DNA sequence: TGTGCCAGCAGTTACTTAGTTCCAGCAGATACGCAGTATTTT.

This clonotype showed up many times. The chain is built from TRBV15 and TRBJ1-2, with 8 bases that match TRBD1. Germline V gene lookup returns CDR1 LNHNV and CDR2 YYDKDF (reference sequence). V lost 0 bases, J lost 8 bases, and 8 bases stayed unmatched. The CDR3 is 15 residues long. CDR3 bases: TGTGCCACCAGCAGAGAACCCTTGGACAGGGCCGGCTACACCTTC. It specifies CATSREPLDRAGYTF.

This clonotype has only a few counts. The V call is TRBV6-2 or TRBV6-3, the J call TRBJ2-1; D may be TRBD1 (6 bases). Germline assignment: CDR1 MNHEY and CDR2 SVGEGT. The V gene lost 6 bases and the J gene lost 7 bases, with 16 bases spanning the gap. This CDR3 has 14 residues. The CDR3 region has the DNA TGTGCCAGCAGGATCCACGAAGGGGGTAATGAGCAGTTCTTC. As protein: CASRIHEGGNEQFF.

About this clonotype itself: A read error is the likely source, as a far larger clone sits one nucleotide away. V usage is TRBV12-3 or TRBV12-4 and J usage is TRBJ2-1, with 9 nucleotides matching TRBD2. V dropped 3 bases and J dropped 10; count of bases not matched to a gene: 7. The CDR3 is 14 amino acids. In DNA, the CDR3 is TGTGCCAGCAGTTTTATAGCGGGAGCCTACGAGCAGTTCTTC. Its protein is CASSFIAGAYEQFF.

The chain links TRBV5-4 to TRBJ2-4, with D possibly being TRBD1 or TRBD2 (5 bases each). Germline V gene data show CDR1 as SGHNT and CDR2 as YYREEE (reference sequence). The CDR3 extends over 13 amino acids. Trimming left V 6 bases short and J 7 bases short, with 14 bases between. CDR3 residues: CASTPRDANIQYF. CDR3 bases: TGTGCCAGCACCCCACGGGACGCCAACATTCAGTACTTC.

In its sample, this clonotype was seen many times. The chain uses TRBV19 and TRBJ1-2; unclear D gene. Trimming stripped 6 bases from V and 2 bases from J, with 10 bases between. This CDR3 is built from 13 residues. Germline loops: CDR1 LNHDA, CDR2 SQIVND (reference sequence). The CDR3 nucleotides read TGTGCCAGTAGCACAACAGAGAACTATGGCTACACCTTC. Amino acids: CASSTTENYGYTF. The whole variable domain, remainder taken from reference TRBV19 and TRBJ1-2, is DGGITQSPKYLFRKEGQNVTLSCEQNLNHDAMYWYRQDPGQGLRLIYYSQIVNDFQKGDIAEGYSVSREKKESFPLTVTSAQKNPTAFYLCASSTTENYGYTFGSGTRLTVV.

This clonotype was observed at least ten times. The rearrangement joins TRBV11-2 to TRBJ2-1; 7 bases line up with TRBD2. V lost 0 bases and J lost 3; bases outside the gene matches: 8. There are 17 residues in the CDR3. CDR1 is SGHAT, CDR2 FQNNGV, per germline. In DNA, the CDR3 is TGTGCCAGCAGCTTAGATACCTTACTAGCGTTCTACAATGAGCAGTTCTTC. Translated, it gives CASSLDTLLAFYNEQFF.

This sequence joins TRBV4-3 and TRBJ1-1, with 9 bases matching TRBD1. V trimming: 5 bases; J trimming: 0 bases; junction bases outside the gene matches: 7. The germline gives CDR1 LGHNA, CDR2 YSLEER. CDR3 length: 16 amino acids. The CDR3 region is CASSDNRQGVNTEAFF. The CDR3 coding sequence is TGCGCCAGCAGCGACAATCGACAGGGGGTGAACACTGAAGCTTTCTTT.

V usage is TRBV4-3 and J usage is TRBJ1-2, with D possibly being TRBD1 (6 bases). V shed 1 base and J shed 2 bases, with 23 bases lying between them. The CDR3 has 19 residues. Germline V CDR1 and CDR2: LGHNA, YSLEER. DNA for the CDR3: TGCGCCAGCAGCCAAGGATGGCCCCTGACAGGAAACGCCAACTATGGCTACACCTTC. It codes for CASSQGWPLTGNANYGYTF.

This clonotype was seen at least ten times. The CDR3 coding sequence is TGTGCCAGCAGCACAGGGCTTGGAACAGGGGAGCACCCTGAAGCTTTCTTT. Protein product: CASSTGLGTGEHPEAFF. The chain employs TRBV9 and TRBJ1-1; 7 positions match TRBD1. The CDR3 is 17 amino acids. The ends lost 4 bases at V and 6 bases at J; junction bases unmatched: 18. Germline V lookup: CDR1 SGDLS, CDR2 YYNGEE.

This clonotype was seen at least ten times. V usage is TRBV6-1 and J usage is TRBJ2-1, with D possibly being TRBD1 (6 bases). Trimming took 7 bases from V and 6 from J, leaving 7 bases between them. The CDR3 length is 11 residues. From germline, CDR1 is MNHNS and CDR2 SASEGT. The CDR3 DNA sequence: TGTGCCAGCACAGGGGTCAATGAGCAGTTCTTC. Translated: CASTGVNEQFF.

This chain joins TRBV29-1 and TRBJ2-1; unclear D gene. Looked up from germline, CDR1 is SQVTM and CDR2 is ANQGSEA. V lost 2 bases to trimming and J lost 5 bases, with 4 bases between them. The CDR3 extends over 11 amino acids. The CDR3 here is CSVESHNEQFF. As DNA, the CDR3 is TGCAGCGTTGAAAGCCACAATGAGCAGTTCTTC.

This clonotype was recorded a few times. The chain links TRBV15 to TRBJ2-3; no clear D gene. This CDR3 has 13 amino acids. CDR1 and CDR2 from the germline V gene are LNHNV and YYDKDF (reference sequence). V was pared by 1 base and J by 4 bases, with 6 bases between. This chain's CDR3 is CATSRVASDTQYF. CDR3 DNA: TGTGCCACCAGCAGAGTTGCGTCAGATACGCAGTATTTT.

This clonotype was detected ten times or more. The chain carries TRBV7-2 and TRBJ2-3; D may be TRBD2 (5 bases). Trimming took off 3 bases at V and 6 bases at J, with 7 bases between the two ends. The CDR3 has 12 residues. Germline loops: CDR1 SGHTA, CDR2 FQGNSA. In DNA form, the CDR3 reads TGTGCCAGCAGCTTGAGGGAGGATACGCAGTATTTT. It yields the protein CASSLREDTQYF. The full variable domain, completed using reference TRBV7-2 and TRBJ2-3, is GAGVSQSPSNKVTEKGKDVELRCDPISGHTALYWYRQSLGQGLEFLIYFQGNSAPDKSGLPSDRFSAERTGGSVSTLTIQRTQQEDSAVYLCASSLREDTQYFGPGTRLTVL.

At least ten counts were recorded for this clonotype. This chain links TRBV6-1 with TRBJ2-7, with D perhaps TRBD1 or TRBD2 (5 bases each). The V gene's germline CDR1 is MNHNS and CDR2 SASEGT. The CDR3 totals 12 residues. V lost 5 bases, J lost 9 bases, and 14 bases lay in between. This CDR3 reads CASSTGTWGQYF. CDR3 sequence (DNA): TGTGCCAGCAGTACCGGGACGTGGGGGCAGTACTTC.

There are many counts of this clonotype. V and J are TRBV7-2 and TRBJ2-7, with 8 positions matching TRBD2. This CDR3 has 17 amino acids. The V gene end was trimmed by 5 bases and the J gene end by 3 bases; junction bases not matched to a gene: 15. Germline CDR1 reads SGHTA; CDR2 reads FQGNSA. Written as DNA, the CDR3 is TGTGCCAGCAGCCCCCCCCTCGGGGTAGCGGGAATCTACGAGCAGTACTTC. It yields the protein CASSPPLGVAGIYEQYF.

This clonotype has at least ten counts. V and J are TRBV11-2 and TRBJ2-7; 10 positions agree with TRBD2. Looked up from germline, CDR1 is SGHAT and CDR2 is FQNNGV. The CDR3 is 16 residues long. J was trimmed by 2 bases and V by 5 bases; bases with no gene match: 9. The CDR3 DNA is TGTGCCAGCAGCCGATTCGGACTAGCGGTGACCTACGAGCAGTACTTC. This translates into CASSRFGLAVTYEQYF.

This clonotype occurred many times. In DNA form, the CDR3 reads TGTGCCAGCAGCCCACGGGGCCGGGCAGATACGCAGTATTTT. Its protein is CASSPRGRADTQYF. This chain connects TRBV13 to TRBJ2-3; D may match TRBD1 or TRBD2 (5 bases each). Per germline, CDR1 PRHDT and CDR2 FYEKMQ (reference sequence). This CDR3 spans 14 amino acids. V was pared by 5 bases and J by 4 bases, with 13 bases between. The variable domain in full, with the rest retrieved from reference TRBV13 and TRBJ2-3, is AAGVIQSPRHLIKEKRETATLKCYPIPRHDTVYWYQQGPGQDPQFLISFYEKMQSDKGSIPDRFSAQQFSDYHSELNMSSLELGDSALYFCASSPRGRADTQYFGPGTRLTVL.

J is TRBJ1-2 and V is TRBV6-1, with D hard to call. The CDR3 covers 15 residues. Looked up from germline, CDR1 is MNHNS and CDR2 is SASEGT. With 2 bases removed from V and 3 bases from J, the gap between germline ends came to 13 bases. The CDR3 loop is CASSEIGSIDYGYTF. CDR3 DNA sequence: TGTGCCAGCAGTGAAATCGGAAGTATCGACTATGGCTACACCTTC.

Many counts were recorded for this clonotype. V and J are TRBV5-1 and TRBJ2-7; possibly TRBD2 for D (5 bases). Germline CDR1 SGHRS, CDR2 YFSETQ. The CDR3 is made up of 14 amino acids. Trimming left V 4 bases short and J 2 bases short, with 13 bases between. The CDR3 coding sequence is TGCGCCAGCAGCGCTAGCATTTCCACCTACGAGCAGTACTTC. Amino acids: CASSASISTYEQYF. The variable domain in full, with the rest retrieved from reference TRBV5-1 and TRBJ2-7, is KAGVTQTPRYLIKTRGQQVTLSCSPISGHRSVSWYQQTPGQGLQFLFEYFSETQRNKGNFPGRFSGRQFSNSRSEMNVSTLELGDSALYLCASSASISTYEQYFGPGTRLTVT.

At least ten counts were recorded for this clonotype. The rearrangement links TRBV24-1 to TRBJ1-5; 10 bases line up with TRBD1. The CDR3 extends over 15 amino acids. Germline CDR1 KGHDR, CDR2 SFDVKD. The V and J ends lost 4 bases and 5 bases, in that order; junction bases with no gene match: 4. CDR3 in DNA: TGTGCCACCAGTGAGTCCGGGACAGGGGATCAGCCCCAGCATTTT. This encodes CATSESGTGDQPQHF.

As to this clonotype: A read error is likely here: a far larger clone is one base away. The chain combines TRBV7-8 with TRBJ2-5; 7 positions agree with TRBD1. The J call may not be correct, given that the DNA end is closer to TRBJ2-1. The germline V gene has CDR1 SGHVS and CDR2 FQNEAQ. The CDR3 covers 14 residues. The CDR3 DNA reads as TGTGCCGGCAGCCCAGACAGGGCAGAAATTGAGCAGTTCTTC. Amino acid sequence: CAGSPDRAEIEQFF.

The chain links TRBV20-1 to TRBJ1-5, with a tentative D call TRBD1 (6 bases). Germline V lookup: CDR1 DFQATT, CDR2 SNEGSKA (reference sequence). This CDR3 has 14 residues. V was trimmed by 5 bases and J by 2 bases, leaving 13 bases between them. CDR3 in amino acids: CSAVSTGRNQPQHF. The CDR3 bases are TGCAGTGCTGTTTCGACAGGTCGCAATCAGCCCCAGCATTTT.

This chain joins TRBV10-3 and TRBJ1-1, with 7 bases fitting TRBD1. CDR1 and CDR2 (germline): ENHRY, SYGVKD. The CDR3 length is 14 residues. With 7 bases clipped from V and 1 base from J, the junction kept 6 bases outside the gene matches. The chain's CDR3 is CAINPGQSNTEAFF. For the CDR3, the DNA is TGTGCCATCAATCCGGGACAGTCGAACACTGAAGCTTTCTTT.

V is TRBV12-3 or TRBV12-4 and J is TRBJ2-1, with 8 bases fitting TRBD1. The junction had 6 bases not matched to a gene; V was cut back by 6 bases and J by 8 bases. There are 13 residues in the CDR3. CDR3 sequence reads: CASRGQELDEQFF. In DNA, the CDR3 is TGTGCCAGCAGGGGACAGGAATTGGATGAGCAGTTCTTC.